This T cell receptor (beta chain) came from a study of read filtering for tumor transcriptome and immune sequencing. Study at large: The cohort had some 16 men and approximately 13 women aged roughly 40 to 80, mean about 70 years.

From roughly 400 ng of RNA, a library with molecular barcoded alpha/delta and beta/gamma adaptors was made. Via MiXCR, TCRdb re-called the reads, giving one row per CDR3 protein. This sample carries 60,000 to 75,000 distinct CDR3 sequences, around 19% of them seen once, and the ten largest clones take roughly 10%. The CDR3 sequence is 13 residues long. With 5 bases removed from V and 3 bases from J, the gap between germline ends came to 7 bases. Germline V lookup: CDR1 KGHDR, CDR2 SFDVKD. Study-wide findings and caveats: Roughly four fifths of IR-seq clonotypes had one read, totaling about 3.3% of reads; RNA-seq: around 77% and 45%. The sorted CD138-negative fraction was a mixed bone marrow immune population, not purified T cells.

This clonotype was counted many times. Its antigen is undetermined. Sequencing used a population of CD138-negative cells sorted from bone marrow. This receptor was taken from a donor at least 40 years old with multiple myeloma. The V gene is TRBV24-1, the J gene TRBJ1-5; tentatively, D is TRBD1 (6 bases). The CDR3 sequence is CATSGGPNQPQHF. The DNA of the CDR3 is TGTGCCACCAGTGGGGGGCCCAATCAGCCCCAGCATTTT.